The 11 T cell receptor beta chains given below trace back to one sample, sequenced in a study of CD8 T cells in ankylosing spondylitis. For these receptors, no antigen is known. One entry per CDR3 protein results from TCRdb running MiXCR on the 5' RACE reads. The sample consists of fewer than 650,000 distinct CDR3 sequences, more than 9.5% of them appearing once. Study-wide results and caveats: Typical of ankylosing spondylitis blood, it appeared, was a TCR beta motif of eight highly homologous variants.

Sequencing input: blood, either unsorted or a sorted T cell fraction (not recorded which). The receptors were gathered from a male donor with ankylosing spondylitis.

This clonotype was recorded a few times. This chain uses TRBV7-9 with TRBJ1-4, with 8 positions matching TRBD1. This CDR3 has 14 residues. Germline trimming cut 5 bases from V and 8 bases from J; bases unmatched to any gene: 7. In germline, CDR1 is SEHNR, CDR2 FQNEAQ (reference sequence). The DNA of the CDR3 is TGTGCCAGCAGCCCCCGGACAGGGAGAGAAAAACTGTTTTTT. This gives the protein CASSPRTGREKLFF.

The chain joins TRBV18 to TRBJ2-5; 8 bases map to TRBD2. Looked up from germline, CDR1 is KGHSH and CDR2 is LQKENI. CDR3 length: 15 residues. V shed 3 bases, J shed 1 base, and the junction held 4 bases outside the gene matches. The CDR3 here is CASSPAGGFQETQYF. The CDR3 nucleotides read TGTGCCAGCTCACCCGCGGGAGGCTTCCAAGAGACCCAGTACTTC.

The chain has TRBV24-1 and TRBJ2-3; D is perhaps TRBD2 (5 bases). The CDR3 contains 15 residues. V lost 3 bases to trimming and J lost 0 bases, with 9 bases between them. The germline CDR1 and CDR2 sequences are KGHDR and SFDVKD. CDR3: CATSDPTRSTDTQYF. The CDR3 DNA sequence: TGTGCCACCAGTGATCCCACTAGGAGCACAGATACGCAGTATTTT.

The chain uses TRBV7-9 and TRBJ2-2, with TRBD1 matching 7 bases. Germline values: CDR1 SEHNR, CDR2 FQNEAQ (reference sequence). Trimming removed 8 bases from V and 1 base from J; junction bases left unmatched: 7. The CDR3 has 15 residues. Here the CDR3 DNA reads TGTGCCAGCCCTATCAGGACAGGGAACACCGGGGAGCTGTTTTTT. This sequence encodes CASPIRTGNTGELFF.

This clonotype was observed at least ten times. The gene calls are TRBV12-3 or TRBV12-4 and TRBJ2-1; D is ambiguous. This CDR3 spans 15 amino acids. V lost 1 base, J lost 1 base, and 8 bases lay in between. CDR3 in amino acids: CASSLGMSSYNEQFF. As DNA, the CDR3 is TGTGCCAGCAGTTTAGGCATGAGTTCCTACAATGAGCAGTTCTTC.

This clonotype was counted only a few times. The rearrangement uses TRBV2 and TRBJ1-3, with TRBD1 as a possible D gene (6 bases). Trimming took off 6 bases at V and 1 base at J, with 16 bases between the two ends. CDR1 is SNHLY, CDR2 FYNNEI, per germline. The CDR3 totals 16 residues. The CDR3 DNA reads TGTGCCAGCAGGAGGGGGACGGCCCGGTCTGGAAACACCATATATTTT. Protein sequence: CASRRGTARSGNTIYF. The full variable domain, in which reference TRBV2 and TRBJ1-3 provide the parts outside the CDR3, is EPEVTQTPSHQVTQMGQEVILRCVPISNHLYFYWYRQILGQKVEFLVSFYNNEISEKSEIFDDQFSVERPDGSNFTLKIRSTKLEDSAMYFCASRRGTARSGNTIYFGEGSWLTVV.

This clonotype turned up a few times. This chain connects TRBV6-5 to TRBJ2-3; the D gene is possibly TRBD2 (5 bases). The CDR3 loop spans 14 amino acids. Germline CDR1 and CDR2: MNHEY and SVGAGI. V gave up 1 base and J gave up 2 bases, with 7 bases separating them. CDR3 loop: CASSYWRVTDTQYF. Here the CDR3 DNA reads TGTGCCAGCAGTTACTGGCGGGTCACAGATACGCAGTATTTT.

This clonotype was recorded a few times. The CDR3: CASSFLLAASYNEQFF. The CDR3, as DNA: TGCGCCAGCAGCTTCCTACTAGCGGCCTCCTACAATGAGCAGTTCTTC. The V and J genes are TRBV5-1 and TRBJ2-1; TRBD2 aligns across 8 bases. The CDR3 length is 16 residues. J was trimmed by 0 bases and V by 2 bases; bases with no gene match: 4. Germline-derived CDR1 and CDR2 are SGHRS and YFSETQ. Combining the CDR3 with reference TRBV5-1 and TRBJ2-1 gives the whole variable domain KAGVTQTPRYLIKTRGQQVTLSCSPISGHRSVSWYQQTPGQGLQFLFEYFSETQRNKGNFPGRFSGRQFSNSRSEMNVSTLELGDSALYLCASSFLLAASYNEQFFGPGTRLTVL.

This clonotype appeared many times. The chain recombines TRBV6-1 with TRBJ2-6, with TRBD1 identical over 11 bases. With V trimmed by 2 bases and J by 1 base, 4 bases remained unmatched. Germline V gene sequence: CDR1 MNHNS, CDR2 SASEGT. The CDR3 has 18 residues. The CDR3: CASSELGTGGSGANVLTF. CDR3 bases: TGTGCCAGCAGTGAACTCGGGACAGGGGGATCTGGGGCCAACGTCCTGACTTTC.

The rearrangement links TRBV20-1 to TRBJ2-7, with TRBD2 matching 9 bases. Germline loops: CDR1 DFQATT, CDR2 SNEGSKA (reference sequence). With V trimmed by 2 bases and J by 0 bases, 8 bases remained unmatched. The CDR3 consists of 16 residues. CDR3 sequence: CSARSTASGASYEQYF. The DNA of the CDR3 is TGCAGTGCTAGATCCACCGCTAGCGGGGCCTCCTACGAGCAGTACTTC.

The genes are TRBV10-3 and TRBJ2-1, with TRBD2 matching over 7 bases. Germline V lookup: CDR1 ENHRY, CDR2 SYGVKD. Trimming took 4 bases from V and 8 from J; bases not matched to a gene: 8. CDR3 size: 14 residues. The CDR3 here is CAISVGGEGDEQFF. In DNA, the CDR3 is TGTGCCATCAGTGTCGGTGGGGAGGGCGATGAGCAGTTCTTC.